This T cell receptor (beta chain) came from a study of cytomegalovirus exposure and HLA in healthy donors. In the study overall: A previous analysis identified 95 million to 130 million unique TCR beta sequences derived from around 200 million T cells. Study-wide results and caveats: Reportedly, a later analysis found an Asian-associated ancestry cluster had fewer N-insertions than the roughly 700-donor mean. The HLA-A and HLA-B alleles of most subjects were reportedly predicted accurately from TCR beta sequences. Listed as cytomegalovirus-associated were 150 to 200 TCR beta chains.

This CDR3 spans 15 amino acids. V dropped 3 bases and J dropped 5 bases, with 16 bases sitting between them. Germline CDR1 LNHDA, CDR2 SQIVND (reference sequence). To note about this clone: Its specificity is unknown.

PCR primers comprised 60 Vbeta and 13 Jbeta primers. Profiling relied on immunoSEQ multiplex PCR, and the TCRdb table lists in-frame clones only, not all of them. Among 150,000 to 200,000 clones listed, 81% were seen once. The genes are TRBV19 and TRBJ1-1, with D possibly TRBD1 on 6 matching bases. Sequenced sample: PBMCs. This TCR was recovered from a man aged 18-30 years in good health and CMV-seronegative. CDR3 coding DNA: TGTGCCAGTAGTATGATGAACAGGGATAAGACTGAAGCTTTCTTT. It is translated as CASSMMNRDKTEAFF.